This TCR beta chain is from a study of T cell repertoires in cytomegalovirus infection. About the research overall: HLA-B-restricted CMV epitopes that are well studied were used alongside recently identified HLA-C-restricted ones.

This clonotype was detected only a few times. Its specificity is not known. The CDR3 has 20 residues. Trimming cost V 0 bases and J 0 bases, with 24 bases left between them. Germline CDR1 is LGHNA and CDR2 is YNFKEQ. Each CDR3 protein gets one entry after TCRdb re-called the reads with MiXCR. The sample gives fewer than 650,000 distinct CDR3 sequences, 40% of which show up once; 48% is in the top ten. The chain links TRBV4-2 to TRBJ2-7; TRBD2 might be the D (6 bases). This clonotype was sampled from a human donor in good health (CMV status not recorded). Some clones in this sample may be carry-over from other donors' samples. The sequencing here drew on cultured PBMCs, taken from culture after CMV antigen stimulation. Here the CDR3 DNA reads TGTGCCAGCAGCCAAGATCCCGCCACCCTCGGAGGCGGGACCTCCTACGAGCAGTACTTC. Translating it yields CASSQDPATLGGGTSYEQYF.